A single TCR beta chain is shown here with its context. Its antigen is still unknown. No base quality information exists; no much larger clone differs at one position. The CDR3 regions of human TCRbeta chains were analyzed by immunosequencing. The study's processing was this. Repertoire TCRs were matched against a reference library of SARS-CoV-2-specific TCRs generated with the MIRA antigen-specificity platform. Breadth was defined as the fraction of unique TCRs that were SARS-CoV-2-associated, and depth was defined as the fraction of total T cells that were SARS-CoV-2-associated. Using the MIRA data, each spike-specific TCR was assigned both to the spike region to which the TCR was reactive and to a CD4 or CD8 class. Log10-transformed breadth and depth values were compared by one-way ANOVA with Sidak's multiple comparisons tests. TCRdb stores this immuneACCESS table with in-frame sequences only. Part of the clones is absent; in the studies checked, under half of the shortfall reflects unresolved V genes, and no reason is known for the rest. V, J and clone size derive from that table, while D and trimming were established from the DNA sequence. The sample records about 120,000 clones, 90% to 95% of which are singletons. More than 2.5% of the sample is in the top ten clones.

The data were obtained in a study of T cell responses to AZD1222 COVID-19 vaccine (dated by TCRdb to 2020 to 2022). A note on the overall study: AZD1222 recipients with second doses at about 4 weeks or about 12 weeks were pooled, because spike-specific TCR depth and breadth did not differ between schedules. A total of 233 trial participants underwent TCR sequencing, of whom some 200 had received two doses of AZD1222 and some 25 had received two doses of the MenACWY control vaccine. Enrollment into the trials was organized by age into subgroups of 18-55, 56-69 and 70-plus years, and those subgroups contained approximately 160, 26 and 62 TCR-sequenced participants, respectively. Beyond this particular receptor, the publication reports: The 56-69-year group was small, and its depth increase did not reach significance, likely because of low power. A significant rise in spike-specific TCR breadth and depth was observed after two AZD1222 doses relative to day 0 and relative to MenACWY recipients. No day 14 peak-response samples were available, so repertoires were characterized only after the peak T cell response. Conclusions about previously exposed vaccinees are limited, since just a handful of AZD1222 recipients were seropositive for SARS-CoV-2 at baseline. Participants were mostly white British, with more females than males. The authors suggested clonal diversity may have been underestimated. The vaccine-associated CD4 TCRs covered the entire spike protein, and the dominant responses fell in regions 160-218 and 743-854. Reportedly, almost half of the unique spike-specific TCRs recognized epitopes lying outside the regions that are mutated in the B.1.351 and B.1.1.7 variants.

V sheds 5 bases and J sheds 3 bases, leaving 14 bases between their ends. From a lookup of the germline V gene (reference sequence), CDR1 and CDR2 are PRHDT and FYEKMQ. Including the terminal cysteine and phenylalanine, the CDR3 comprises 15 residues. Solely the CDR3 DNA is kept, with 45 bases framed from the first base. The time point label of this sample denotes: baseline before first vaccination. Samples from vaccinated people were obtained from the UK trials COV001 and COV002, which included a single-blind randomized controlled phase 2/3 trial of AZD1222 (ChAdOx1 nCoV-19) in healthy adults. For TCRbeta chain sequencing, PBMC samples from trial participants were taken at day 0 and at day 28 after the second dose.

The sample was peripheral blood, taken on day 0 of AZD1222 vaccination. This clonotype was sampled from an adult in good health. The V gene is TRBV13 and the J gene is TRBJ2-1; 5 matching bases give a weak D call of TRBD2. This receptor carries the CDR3 CASSLLSGIYNEQFF. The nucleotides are TGTGCCAGCAGCCTACTCAGCGGAATCTACAATGAGCAGTTCTTC.